This entry features one TCR beta chain sequence. In the original analysis: Counts of nucleated cells, estimated from reference gene primer amplification, were obtained. Repertoires were generated with immunoSEQ multiplex PCR, while TCRdb's copy carries only in-frame clones and drops some. The V and J calls and clone size were taken over from that table, and D and trimming were inferred from the DNA. The profile shows 100,000 or so clones, 91% of them singletons. The sample originates from a study of blood T cell repertoires in COVID-19. Across the whole study: Acute and convalescent COVID-19 specimens originated in the United States, Italy and Spain. In each case, the material was cDNA or gDNA derived from T cells, B-cell-depleted T cells, or PBMCs.

The CDR3 is 15 amino acids. V gave up 2 bases and J gave up 2 bases, with 10 bases separating them. Germline V gene lookup returns CDR1 SNHLY and CDR2 FYNNEI. The V and J genes are TRBV2 and TRBJ1-5; D is possibly TRBD1 (6 bases). Sequenced sample: peripheral blood. This TCR derives from a man in his sixties with acute or convalescent COVID-19. The CDR3 protein is CASSESGGRNQPQHF. The CDR3 nucleotides are TGTGCCAGCAGTGAAAGTGGGGGCCGCAATCAGCCCCAGCATTTT.